Listed below are T cell receptor beta chains from one sample, sequenced in a study of glioma-infiltrating T cells. TCRdb re-derived calls from the multiplex PCR reads in MiXCR, one entry per CDR3 protein. In the table there are a few hundred thousand distinct CDR3 sequences, roughly two fifths of which are singletons. The sample comprised glioma tissue, nonneoplastic brain tissue, or PBMCs (not recorded which). All receptors derive from a human donor with low-grade glioma or glioblastoma, undergoing nonglioma brain surgery, or in good health (not recorded which). Each CDR3 is given without its conserved first and last residue.

cdr3_aa | v_call
ASSEAPQGSQPQH | TRBV2
ASGLYLKNNEQF | TRBV19
ASSPGLWGYT | TRBV25-1
ASSLLGQGASGYT | TRBV7-3
ASSLGTGVAYNEQF | TRBV7-3
ASSLTGPYEQY | TRBV6-2/TRBV6-3
ASSQDDRGLSLGAF | TRBV4-2
SGGETQY | TRBV20-1
ASSVTGRAF | TRBV7-8
ASSFYSVGYNTEAF | TRBV11-2
ASSSGLASFYEQY | TRBV7-9
ASSFSGGSQPQH | TRBV7-8
ASSARTGVTQY | TRBV7-2
ASSSGQHNYGYT | TRBV5-4
ASTYLRTSHEQY | TRBV6-8
ASSYEIGQGAIGYT | TRBV6-2/TRBV6-3
ASSQEVSYEQY | TRBV4-3